The rows below give T cell receptor beta chains drawn from one sample of a study of neoadjuvant nivolumab and ipilimumab in lung cancer. Repertoires were generated with immunoSEQ multiplex PCR, while TCRdb's copy carries only in-frame clones and drops some. The sample lists under 15,000 clones; nearly 70% were seen once. The input for sequencing was peripheral blood, taken after neoadjuvant nivolumab, alone or with ipilimumab, at or shortly before surgery. All receptors derive from an adult with non-small cell lung cancer. The CDR3 runs from the conserved cysteine through the conserved F or W. D genes are given only for firm matches. Only part of the rows carry a size: once, few, many, or a class if the clone is expanded.

v_gene	j_gene	abundance	d_gene	CDR3aa	CDR3nt
TRBV9	TRBJ2-2	-	TRBD1	CASSVASFGQGTPRELFF	TGTGCCAGCAGCGTAGCTTCGTTCGGACAGGGGACGCCCCGGGAGCTGTTTTTT
TRBV5-4	TRBJ1-5	once	TRBD1	CASSFGGQSNQPQHF	TGTGCCAGCAGCTTCGGGGGACAGAGCAATCAGCCCCAGCATTTT
TRBV4-2	TRBJ1-1	-	-	CASSQFGVTEAFF	TGTGCCAGCAGCCAATTCGGGGTGACTGAAGCTTTCTTT
TRBV7-9	TRBJ2-7	-	TRBD1	CASSSTSGTGLGFYEQYF	TGTGCCAGCAGCTCCACCTCCGGGACAGGGTTGGGCTTTTACGAGCAGTACTTC
TRBV5-1	TRBJ2-5	-	TRBD2	CASSGVAGQETQYF	TGCGCCAGCAGCGGGGTAGCGGGGCAAGAGACCCAGTACTTC
TRBV30	TRBJ2-2	-	-	CAWRRGVTGELFF	TGTGCCTGGAGGAGGGGTGTAACCGGGGAGCTGTTTTTT
TRBV30	TRBJ2-5	-	TRBD2	CAWSVGGGPGQETQYF	TGTGCCTGGAGTGTCGGGGGGGGCCCAGGCCAAGAGACCCAGTACTTC
TRBV7-9	TRBJ2-1	few	-	CASTRRLAHNEQFF	TGTGCCAGCACTAGAAGGCTAGCCCACAATGAGCAGTTCTTC
TRBV5-4	TRBJ2-1	-	-	CASSLSYNEQFF	TGTGCCAGCAGCTTGTCATACAATGAGCAGTTCTTC
TRBV7-2	TRBJ2-7	-	-	CASSIDSGRSGQYF	TGTGCCAGCAGCATTGACAGCGGCCGCTCGGGGCAGTACTTC
TRBV6-5	TRBJ1-2	-	-	CASRASRDYGYTF	TGTGCCAGCAGAGCGTCCAGGGACTATGGCTACACCTTC
TRBV18	TRBJ1-5	-	-	CASSPGQGRGNQPQHF	TGTGCCAGCTCACCTGGGCAGGGGAGAGGAAATCAGCCCCAGCATTTT
TRBV7-9	TRBJ2-1	-	-	CASSLVVRVDYNEQFF	TGTGCCAGCAGCTTAGTCGTTCGGGTGGACTACAATGAGCAGTTCTTC
TRBV7-2	TRBJ1-2	-	-	CASSLGQSYGYTF	TGTGCCAGCAGCTTAGGGCAGTCCTATGGCTACACCTTC
TRBV5-1	TRBJ2-7	-	-	CASSLEADEQYF	TGCGCCAGCAGCTTGGAGGCGGACGAGCAGTACTTC
TRBV6-5	TRBJ1-5	-	-	CASRSGVSNQPQHF	TGTGCCAGCAGGTCAGGGGTTAGCAATCAGCCCCAGCATTTT
TRBV7-9	TRBJ1-2	-	-	CASSLRIDYGYTF	TGTGCCAGCAGCTTACGGATCGACTATGGCTACACCTTC
TRBV5-1	TRBJ1-2	-	TRBD1	CASSPDPGGTGSNYGYTF	TGCGCCAGCAGCCCCGACCCCGGGGGGACAGGCTCTAACTATGGCTACACCTTC
TRBV7-9	TRBJ2-3	few	TRBD2	CASSLGTSGDTQYF	TGTGCCAGCAGCCTCGGGACTAGCGGAGATACGCAGTATTTT
TRBV7-6	TRBJ2-7	-	-	CASSFKQGIYEQYF	TGTGCCAGCAGCTTTAAACAGGGTATCTACGAGCAGTACTTC
TRBV18	TRBJ1-4	-	-	CASSPGMASGGKLFF	TGTGCCAGCTCACCAGGGATGGCGTCGGGGGGAAAACTGTTTTTT
TRBV4-3	TRBJ2-7	-	TRBD2	CASSQDFEGTSGMLYEQYF	TGCGCCAGCAGCCAAGATTTTGAGGGTACTAGCGGGATGCTCTACGAGCAGTACTTC
TRBV25-1	TRBJ1-4	-	-	CASSAGNDEKLFF	TGTGCCAGCAGTGCTGGGAATGATGAAAAACTGTTTTTT
TRBV30	TRBJ1-5	-	-	CAWSAGRDQPQHF	TGTGCCTGGAGTGCAGGGAGAGATCAGCCCCAGCATTTT
TRBV5-4	TRBJ2-7	-	-	CASSLLGARHEQYF	TGTGCCAGCAGCTTGTTAGGCGCCCGCCACGAGCAGTACTTC
TRBV7-2	TRBJ2-7	-	-	CASSLDGGIPYEQYF	TGTGCCAGCAGCTTAGATGGGGGCATCCCCTACGAGCAGTACTTC
TRBV7-2	TRBJ1-1	-	-	CASTARTEAFF	TGTGCCAGCACGGCTCGCACTGAAGCTTTCTTT